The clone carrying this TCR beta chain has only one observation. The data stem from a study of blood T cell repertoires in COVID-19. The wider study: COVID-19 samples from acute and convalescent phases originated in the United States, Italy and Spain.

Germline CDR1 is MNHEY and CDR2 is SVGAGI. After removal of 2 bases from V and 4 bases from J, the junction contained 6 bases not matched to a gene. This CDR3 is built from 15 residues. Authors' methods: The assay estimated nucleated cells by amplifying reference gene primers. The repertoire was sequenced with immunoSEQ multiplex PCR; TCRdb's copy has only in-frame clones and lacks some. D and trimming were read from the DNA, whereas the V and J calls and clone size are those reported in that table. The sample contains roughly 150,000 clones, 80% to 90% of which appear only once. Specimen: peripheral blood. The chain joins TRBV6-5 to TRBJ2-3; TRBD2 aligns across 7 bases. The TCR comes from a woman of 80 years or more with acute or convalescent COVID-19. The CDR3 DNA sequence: TGTGCCAGCAGTTACCGGACGGGAGGAGCAGATACGCAGTATTTT. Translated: CASSYRTGGADTQYF.